This T cell receptor beta chain was captured in a study of regulatory T cells in long-lasting Graves disease. This CDR3 is built from 14 residues. This clonotype was detected only a few times. Antigen specificity is unknown. A read error is possible here, since a much larger clone lies one base away. The study's findings and limits: TRBV28, TRBJ1-2 and TRBJ2-5 emerged as the favored segments in persistent disease.

Both iRepertoire HTBI primers and Arm-PCR of CDR3 regions were used to build the TCR beta libraries. TCRdb called the multiplex PCR reads again in MiXCR, with one record for every CDR3 protein. The sample carries over 500,000 distinct CDR3 sequences, about 15% recorded once. Time point: newly diagnosed GD, antithyroid drugs for less than 3 months. Generation of the TCR library employed RNA extracted from PBMCs. The EDTA tubes were filled with around 8.1 milliliters of drawn peripheral blood. The same sample was also used in a study of T cells in Graves' hyperthyroidism and ophthalmopathy.

The sample was peripheral blood mononuclear cells (PBMCs), taken at new diagnosis, from a patient treated with antithyroid drugs. The gene calls are TRBV12-3 or TRBV12-4 and TRBJ2-7, with TRBD2 matching 10 bases. The source of this sequence is a man aged 18 to 30 with Graves disease. As DNA, the CDR3 is TGTGCCAGCAGACCGGGACTAGCGTACTACGGGCAGTACTTC. It yields the protein CASRPGLAYYGQYF.